This T cell receptor beta chain comes out of a study of Ad26.COV2.S vaccination and SARS-CoV-2 variants. The table came from immunoSEQ multiplex PCR; TCRdb's copy has only in-frame clones and leaves some out. The sample includes more than 250,000 clones, around 87% of them seen just once. Treatment given: roughly 20 received Ad26.COV2.S at low or high dose, single or two shots; several received placebo; per-sample allocation not given. Day 63 after the first vaccine or placebo injection was the time point for sampling. With 2 bases clipped from V and 4 bases from J, the junction kept 6 bases outside the gene matches. The CDR3 has 17 amino acids. Per the germline V gene, CDR1 is MNHNS and CDR2 is SASEGT.

This clonotype originated in a person aged 18 to 65 who received the Ad26.COV2.S COVID-19 vaccine or a placebo. The chain combines TRBV6-1 with TRBJ2-3, with 13 bases that match TRBD2. The specimen comprised peripheral blood, sampled in a trial of Ad26.COV2.S vaccine versus placebo. CDR3 sequence: CASSERTSGSGSDTQYF. The CDR3 DNA reads as TGTGCCAGCAGTGAAAGGACTAGCGGGAGTGGATCAGATACGCAGTATTTT.